This T cell receptor beta chain was recorded in a study of cytomegalovirus exposure and HLA in healthy donors. Comment on this clone: Antigen unknown.

The data were produced by immunoSEQ multiplex PCR, yet TCRdb's version contains in-frame clones alone and is incomplete. The data contain some 41,000 clones, more than 85% of them singletons. Trimming left V 5 bases short and J 1 base short, with 2 bases between. The CDR3 consists of 12 residues. Germline CDR1 and CDR2: MNHEY and SMNVEV (reference sequence). Overall study results and limits: The listing of roughly 160 TCR beta chains classed them as cytomegalovirus-associated. Reports credit the classifier with highly specific, highly sensitive diagnosis of cytomegalovirus status. Rarity held for most TCR sequences, but there were some public TCRs that occurred in many donors.

The approximately 120-subject validation cohort, separate from the approximately 640-subject first cohort, included the donors. Specimen: PBMCs. The origin of this receptor is a woman between 18 and 29 years old in good health and CMV-seronegative. The chain uses TRBV27 and TRBJ2-2, with D unresolved. CDR3 amino acids: CASSQNTGELFF. The CDR3 DNA reads as TGTGCCAGCAGTCAGAACACCGGGGAGCTGTTTTTT.